Listed below are T cell receptor beta chains from one sample, sequenced in a study of cytomegalovirus exposure and HLA in healthy donors. Method: immunoSEQ multiplex PCR; TCRdb's copy keeps in-frame clones and lacks some. The top ten clones hold about 1.3% of a sample with 150,000 to 200,000 clones, roughly 80% of them seen once. The sequenced sample was PBMCs. The origin of the receptors is a girl between 10 and 17 years old in good health and CMV-seropositive. Both conserved end residues are part of each CDR3. Fields, in order: clone size, V gene, D gene, J gene, CDR3 DNA, CDR3 protein. The D gene is left open where the match is weak. Not all rows give a size; the values are once, few, many and, for expanded clones, a class.

NA,TRBV19,NA,TRBJ1-5,TGTGCCAGTATGGCAGGGGACAATCAGCCCCAGCATTTT,CASMAGDNQPQHF
NA,TRBV27,TRBD1,TRBJ1-5,TGTGCCAGCAGTTCAGAAGGGACAGGGCTTCAGCCCCAGCATTTT,CASSSEGTGLQPQHF
few,TRBV27,TRBD1,TRBJ2-2,TGTGCCAGCAGCAGGGACAGGGGTATTAAGCCCATCGCCGGGGAGCTGTTTTTT,CASSRDRGIKPIAGELFF
NA,TRBV7-9,NA,TRBJ1-2,TGTGCCAGCAGCTTAGTTCCCGACAGGCCCATCTTC,CASSLVPDRPIF
NA,TRBV7-3,TRBD1,TRBJ2-6,TGTGCCAGCAGCCTCACGTGGGACAGGGAGCCCGGGGCCAACGTCCTGACTTTC,CASSLTWDREPGANVLTF
NA,TRBV6-4,TRBD2,TRBJ2-5,TGTGCCAGCAGTGACATCGGACTAGCGGGAGCCCCGCCGGCCGGAGAGACCCAGTACTTC,CASSDIGLAGAPPAGETQYF
NA,TRBV4-2,NA,TRBJ2-5,TGTGCCAGCAGCCAAGGCTGGAACAGGGAAGAGACCCAGTACTTC,CASSQGWNREETQYF
NA,TRBV18,NA,TRBJ2-7,TGTGCCAGCTCACCATATCCCGACAGGACCTACGAGCAGTACTTC,CASSPYPDRTYEQYF
NA,TRBV7-8,NA,TRBJ2-5,TGTGCCAGCAGCTTGGGTAGGGGCGAGTACTTC,CASSLGRGEYF
NA,TRBV25-1,NA,TRBJ2-3,TGTGCCAGCTGTGATTTAGGAGGCGGGACAGATACGCAGTATTTT,CASCDLGGGTDTQYF
NA,TRBV6-1,NA,TRBJ1-2,TGTGCCAGCAGTGAAGCCAGTAATGGCTACACCTTC,CASSEASNGYTF